There are a few counts of the clone carrying this T cell receptor (beta chain). The source of the sample is a study of blood T cells in healthy people across ages. V lost 5 bases to trimming and J lost 0 bases, with 13 bases between them. The CDR3 has 15 residues. Germline V gene lookup returns CDR1 MNHEY and CDR2 SMNVEV (reference sequence). With a J-beta primer mix and a sample-barcoded 5' primer, a second PCR ran about 7 to 12 cycles. TCRdb used MiXCR to reprocess the 5' RACE reads, holding one entry per CDR3 protein. The sample has 950,000 to 1,200,000 distinct CDR3 sequences, more than 30% seen once.

The source material was blood. This chain connects TRBV27 to TRBJ1-2; D gene unclear. The clonotype comes from a man aged 18 to 29 in good health. The CDR3 sequence: CASSPRPSSNYGYTF. CDR3 coding DNA: TGTGCCAGCAGTCCCAGACCTTCTTCTAACTATGGCTACACCTTC.